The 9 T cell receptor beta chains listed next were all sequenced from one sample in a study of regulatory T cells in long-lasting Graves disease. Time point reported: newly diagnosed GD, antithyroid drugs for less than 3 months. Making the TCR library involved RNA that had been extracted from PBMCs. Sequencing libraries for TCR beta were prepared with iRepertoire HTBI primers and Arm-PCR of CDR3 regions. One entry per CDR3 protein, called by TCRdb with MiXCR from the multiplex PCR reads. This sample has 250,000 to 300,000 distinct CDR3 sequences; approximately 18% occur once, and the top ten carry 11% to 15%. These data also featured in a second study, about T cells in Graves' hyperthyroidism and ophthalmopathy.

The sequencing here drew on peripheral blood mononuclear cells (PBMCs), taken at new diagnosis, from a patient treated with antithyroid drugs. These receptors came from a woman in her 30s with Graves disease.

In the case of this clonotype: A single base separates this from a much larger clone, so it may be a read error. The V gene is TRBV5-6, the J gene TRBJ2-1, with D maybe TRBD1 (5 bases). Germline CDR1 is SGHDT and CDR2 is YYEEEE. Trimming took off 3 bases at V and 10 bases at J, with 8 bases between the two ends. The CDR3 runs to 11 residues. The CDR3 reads CASSWGLEQFF. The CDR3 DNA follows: TGTGCCAGCAGCTGGGGCCTGGAGCAGTTCTTC.

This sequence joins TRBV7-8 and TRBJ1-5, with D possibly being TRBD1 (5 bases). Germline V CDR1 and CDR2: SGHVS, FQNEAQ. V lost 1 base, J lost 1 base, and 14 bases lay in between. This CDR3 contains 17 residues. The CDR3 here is CASSLGVSGGSNQPQHF. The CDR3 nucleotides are TGTGCCAGCAGCTTAGGAGTATCGGGGGGAAGCAATCAGCCCCAGCATTTT.

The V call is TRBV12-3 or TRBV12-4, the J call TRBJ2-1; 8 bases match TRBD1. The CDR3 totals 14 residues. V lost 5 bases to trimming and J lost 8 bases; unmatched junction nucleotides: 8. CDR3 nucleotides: TGTGCCAGCAGTCGGGACAGGCCCGCGGATGAGCAGTTCTTC. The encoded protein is CASSRDRPADEQFF.

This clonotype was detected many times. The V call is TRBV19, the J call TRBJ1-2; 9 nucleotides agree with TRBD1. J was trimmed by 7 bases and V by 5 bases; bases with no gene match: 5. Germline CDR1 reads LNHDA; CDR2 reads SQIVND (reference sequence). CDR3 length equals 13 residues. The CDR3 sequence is CASSAGTGFGYTF. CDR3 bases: TGTGCCAGTAGTGCCGGGACAGGGTTTGGCTACACCTTC. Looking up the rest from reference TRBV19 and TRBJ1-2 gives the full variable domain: DGGITQSPKYLFRKEGQNVTLSCEQNLNHDAMYWYRQDPGQGLRLIYYSQIVNDFQKGDIAEGYSVSREKKESFPLTVTSAQKNPTAFYLCASSAGTGFGYTFGSGTRLTVV.

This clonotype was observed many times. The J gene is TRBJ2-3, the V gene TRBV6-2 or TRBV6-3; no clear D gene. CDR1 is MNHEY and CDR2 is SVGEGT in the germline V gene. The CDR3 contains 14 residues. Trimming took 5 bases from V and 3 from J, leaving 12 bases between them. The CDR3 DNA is TGTGCCAGCAGTAACCAAGACGGAACAGATACGCAGTATTTT. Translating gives CASSNQDGTDTQYF.

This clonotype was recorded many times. Written as DNA, the CDR3 is TGTGCCAGCAGGAACTGGACAGGCCGGAACGAGCAGTACTTC. This gives the protein CASRNWTGRNEQYF. This chain links TRBV7-9 with TRBJ2-7; 7 bases agree with TRBD1. V dropped 6 bases and J dropped 5; count of bases not matched to a gene: 10. CDR1 and CDR2 (germline): SEHNR, FQNEAQ (reference sequence). This CDR3 is built from 14 residues.

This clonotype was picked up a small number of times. DNA of the CDR3: TGTGCCAGCAGCTTTACGGACGGCGCGGCCAACGTCCTGACTTTC. Translated, it gives CASSFTDGAANVLTF. The chain employs TRBV7-9 and TRBJ2-6; no firm D call. Deletions cut 3 bases from V and 6 bases from J, with 12 bases between. This CDR3 has 15 residues. CDR1 and CDR2 (germline): SEHNR, FQNEAQ (reference sequence).

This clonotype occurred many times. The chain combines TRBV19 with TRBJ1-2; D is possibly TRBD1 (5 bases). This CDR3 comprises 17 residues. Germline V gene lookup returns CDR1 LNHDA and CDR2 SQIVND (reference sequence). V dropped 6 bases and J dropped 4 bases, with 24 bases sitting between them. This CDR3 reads CASRTRDFRLKIYGYTF. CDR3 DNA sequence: TGTGCCAGTAGGACCCGGGACTTCCGCTTGAAGATCTATGGCTACACCTTC.

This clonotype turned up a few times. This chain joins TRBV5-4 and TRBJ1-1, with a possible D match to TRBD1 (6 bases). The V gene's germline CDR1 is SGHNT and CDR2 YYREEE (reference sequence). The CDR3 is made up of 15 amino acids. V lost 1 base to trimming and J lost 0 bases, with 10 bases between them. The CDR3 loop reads CASSLSGDMNTEAFF. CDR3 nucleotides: TGTGCCAGCAGCTTGAGTGGGGACATGAACACTGAAGCTTTCTTT.